This T cell receptor (beta chain) was recorded in a study of blood T cell repertoires in COVID-19. Overall study: Nucleic acid was either cDNA or gDNA, and it came from T cells, B-cell-depleted T cells, or PBMCs.

As processed by the authors: Estimation of nucleated cell counts relied on the amplification of reference gene primers. Method: immunoSEQ multiplex PCR; TCRdb's copy keeps in-frame clones and lacks some. V and J calls and clone size follow that table, whereas D and trimming were derived from the DNA. The data show over 450,000 clones, about 88% seen once. This clone was detected once. Seattle patient enrollment occurred during active infection, with longitudinal follow-up thereafter. The receptor was isolated from a woman between 50 and 59 years old with COVID-19, enrolled during active disease. The specimen sequenced was peripheral blood.

DNA for the CDR3: TGTGCCAGTAGCCGACAGAGACAAGAGACCCAGTACTTC. Encoded protein: CASSRQRQETQYF. The gene calls are TRBV19 and TRBJ2-5, with TRBD1 as a possible D gene (5 bases). Trimming shortened V by 6 bases and J by 2 bases, and 10 bases separated the two germline ends. CDR1 LNHDA and CDR2 SQIVND come from the germline V gene (reference sequence). The length of the CDR3 is 13 residues.